One sample yielded the 22 T cell receptor beta chains listed below, sequenced in a study of cytomegalovirus exposure and HLA in healthy donors. The table came from immunoSEQ multiplex PCR; TCRdb's copy has only in-frame clones and leaves some out. This table holds approximately 270,000 clones, 65% to 90% found once. Sequenced material: PBMCs. These receptors were collected from a woman aged 18-29 years in good health and CMV-seronegative.

V is TRBV12-5 and J is TRBJ2-1; 8 bases map to TRBD1. Per the germline V gene, CDR1 is LGHNT and CDR2 is FRNRAP. With 7 bases clipped from V and 2 bases from J, the junction kept 4 bases outside the gene matches. CDR3 length: 14 amino acids. This CDR3 reads CASAGGGTYNEQFF. The CDR3 DNA follows: TGTGCTAGTGCAGGGGGCGGAACCTACAATGAGCAGTTCTTC.

CDR3 DNA sequence: TGTGCCAGCAGCGCTGGGACTAGCGGGAGAGAGACCCAGTACTTC. It yields the protein CASSAGTSGRETQYF. The V call is TRBV6-5, the J call TRBJ2-5; 14 nucleotides agree with TRBD2. Germline CDR1 MNHEY, CDR2 SVGAGI. V shed 6 bases and J 4 bases; nucleotides not matched to a gene: 4. This CDR3 is 15 amino acids long.

The sample holds a few counts of this clone. The chain joins TRBV9 to TRBJ2-2; the match to TRBD2 covers 11 bases. J gave up 6 bases and V 4 bases, and 5 bases lay outside the gene matches. The CDR3 runs to 15 residues. Looked up from germline, CDR1 is SGDLS and CDR2 is YYNGEE. This chain's CDR3 is CASSRTSGWSGELFF. Written as DNA, the CDR3 is TGTGCCAGCAGCCGGACTAGCGGGTGGTCCGGGGAGCTGTTTTTT.

The chain couples TRBV11-3 to TRBJ2-7; 8 positions agree with TRBD1. This CDR3 comprises 14 residues. V lost 5 bases and J lost 4; bases outside the gene matches: 7. CDR1 is SGHNT, CDR2 YENEEA, per germline. CDR3 DNA sequence: TGTGCCAGCAGCGCGTCCGGACAGGGATACGAGCAGTACTTC. This sequence encodes CASSASGQGYEQYF.

The V and J genes are TRBV5-6 and TRBJ1-2; 7 nucleotides line up with TRBD1. The junction had 17 bases not matched to a gene; V was cut back by 5 bases and J by 1 base. Germline CDR1 SGHDT, CDR2 YYEEEE. The CDR3 consists of 18 residues. The CDR3 loop reads CASRPLDRTYFINYGYTF. In nucleotides, the CDR3 is TGTGCCAGCAGACCACTGGACAGGACATACTTCATTAACTATGGCTACACCTTC.

The chain links TRBV4-2 to TRBJ2-7; 9 bases agree with TRBD1. Trimming removed 0 bases from V and 1 base from J; junction bases left unmatched: 4. The CDR3 length is 16 residues. Germline CDR1 and CDR2: LGHNA and YNFKEQ. The chain's CDR3 is CASSQDSGTGSYEQYF. The CDR3 coding sequence is TGTGCCAGCAGCCAAGATAGTGGGACAGGGTCCTACGAGCAGTACTTC.

V usage is TRBV6-5 and J usage is TRBJ1-3; D remains ambiguous. Germline loops: CDR1 MNHEY, CDR2 SVGAGI. The CDR3 contains 16 residues. V gave up 3 bases and J gave up 3 bases, with 15 bases separating them. The CDR3 DNA follows: TGTGCCAGCAGTTATGCGGGCGCTGGAGATGGAAACACCATATATTTT. It codes for CASSYAGAGDGNTIYF.

The chain joins TRBV29-1 to TRBJ2-2; a possible D gene is TRBD1 (6 bases). Germline V gives CDR1 SQVTM, CDR2 ANQGSEA. Trimming removed 0 bases from V and 9 bases from J, with 11 bases in between. The CDR3 length is 13 residues. CDR3 residues: CSVEEGGGRELFF. CDR3 DNA sequence: TGCAGCGTTGAAGAGGGTGGGGGCCGGGAGCTGTTTTTT.

The chain is built from TRBV20-1 and TRBJ2-7; 7 bases fit TRBD2. The CDR3 totals 11 residues. Germline V CDR1 and CDR2: DFQATT, SNEGSKA (reference sequence). The V and J ends lost 6 bases and 7 bases, in that order; junction bases with no gene match: 6. CDR3 region: CSARGVGEQYF. The CDR3 DNA follows: TGCAGTGCCCGGGGGGTAGGAGAGCAGTACTTC.

A word on this clone: A read error may produce the germline difference seen at one junction end. J is TRBJ1-3 and V is TRBV7-7; no clear D gene. CDR3 length: 14 residues. The germline gives CDR1 SSHAT, CDR2 FNYEAQ (reference sequence). Here the CDR3 DNA reads TGTGCTAGCAGCCACGACACCTCTGGAAACACCATATATTTT. Its protein product is CASSHDTSGNTIYF.

The chain couples TRBV29-1 to TRBJ1-1; no definite D call. The V end was cut by 4 bases, the J end by 1 base, with 7 bases between. The CDR3 has 12 amino acids. Germline V CDR1 and CDR2: SQVTM, ANQGSEA. CDR3 DNA: TGCAGCGTTGGTCTCGGGAACACTGAAGCTTTCTTT. Translating gives CSVGLGNTEAFF.

The chain links TRBV7-2 to TRBJ1-1; 10 bases are shared with TRBD1. Germline CDR1 and CDR2: SGHTA and FQGNSA. With V trimmed by 6 bases and J by 4 bases, 2 bases remained unmatched. This CDR3 is built from 13 residues. The CDR3 nucleotides are TGTGCCAGCAGGACAGGGGGCTCCACTGAAGCTTTCTTT. Translated: CASRTGGSTEAFF.

The rearrangement uses TRBV4-3 and TRBJ2-7; TRBD1 is a possible D gene (7 bases). The V end was cut by 1 base, the J end by 3 bases, with 13 bases between. The CDR3 is 15 residues long. The germline CDR1 and CDR2 sequences are LGHNA and YSLEER. The CDR3 region is CASSQAEGANYEQYF. CDR3 DNA: TGCGCCAGCAGCCAAGCGGAGGGGGCAAACTACGAGCAGTACTTC.

The J gene is TRBJ2-5, the V gene TRBV5-6, with no clear D. CDR3 length: 12 amino acids. V lost 5 bases and J lost 5, with 10 bases in between. Looked up from germline, CDR1 is SGHDT and CDR2 is YYEEEE. The CDR3 here is CASSPRMETQYF. CDR3 DNA sequence: TGTGCCAGCAGTCCGAGGATGGAGACCCAGTACTTC.

In DNA form, the CDR3 reads TGTGCCAGCAGTTCCTGGAGGGTCACTGAAGCTTTCTTT. Protein sequence: CASSSWRVTEAFF. This sequence joins TRBV27 and TRBJ1-1; no firm D call. The germline V gene has CDR1 MNHEY and CDR2 SMNVEV (reference sequence). The CDR3 is 13 amino acids. The ends were cut back, 4 bases at V and 4 bases at J, with 10 bases in the middle.

This clone occurred once. The chain couples TRBV27 to TRBJ2-1, with TRBD1 identical over 7 bases. The CDR3 has 15 residues. V shed 3 bases, J shed 5 bases, and the junction held 7 bases outside the gene matches. Germline V lookup: CDR1 MNHEY, CDR2 SMNVEV (reference sequence). The CDR3 loop is CASSFQGDPNNEQFF. DNA for the CDR3: TGTGCCAGCAGTTTTCAGGGGGATCCGAACAATGAGCAGTTCTTC.

This chain links TRBV7-2 with TRBJ1-3; possible D gene TRBD1, 5 bases. CDR1 is SGHTA, CDR2 FQGNSA, per germline. CDR3 size: 13 residues. Trimming pared 4 bases from V and 3 bases from J, leaving 7 bases between. CDR3 loop: CASSSGLGNTIYF. In nucleotides, the CDR3 is TGTGCCAGCAGCTCAGGGCTTGGAAACACCATATATTTT.

The chain has TRBV6-6 and TRBJ2-2; possible D gene TRBD1, 6 bases. The CDR3 runs 16 residues. The germline V gene has CDR1 MNHNY and CDR2 SVGAGI (reference sequence). V was shortened by 0 bases and J by 5 bases, with 13 bases between the two germline ends. The CDR3 spells CASSYSNRAGTGELFF. For the CDR3, the DNA is TGTGCCAGCAGTTACTCCAACAGGGCTGGAACCGGGGAGCTGTTTTTT.

This chain uses TRBV9 with TRBJ2-7; D might be TRBD2 (6 bases). This CDR3 comprises 15 residues. Germline CDR1 and CDR2: SGDLS and YYNGEE. Trimming pared 0 bases from V and 3 bases from J, leaving 13 bases between. CDR3 region: CASSVDPGEIYEQYF. CDR3 coding DNA: TGTGCCAGCAGCGTAGATCCGGGAGAGATCTACGAGCAGTACTTC.

The gene calls are TRBV2 and TRBJ2-3, with 9 nucleotides matching TRBD2. Trimming removed 6 bases from V and 5 bases from J; junction bases left unmatched: 9. The germline CDR1 and CDR2 sequences are SNHLY and FYNNEI. The CDR3 covers 15 residues. The CDR3: CASRLGLAGRDTQYF. For the CDR3, the DNA is TGTGCCAGCAGACTGGGACTAGCCGGGCGAGATACGCAGTATTTT.

This clone occurred a few times. The genes are TRBV4-3 and TRBJ1-6, with TRBD1 identical over 8 bases. The V and J ends lost 1 base and 5 bases, in that order; junction bases with no gene match: 1. Germline V gene lookup returns CDR1 LGHNA and CDR2 YSLEER. This CDR3 is built from 15 residues. The CDR3 protein is CASSQVDRDNSPLHF. The CDR3 DNA reads TGCGCCAGCAGCCAAGTGGACAGGGATAATTCACCCCTCCACTTT.

This chain uses TRBV28 with TRBJ1-2; 7 nucleotides align to TRBD1. The ends lost 5 bases at V and 4 bases at J; junction bases unmatched: 7. The CDR3 has 14 residues. CDR1 and CDR2 from the germline V gene are MDHEN and SYDVKM. As DNA, the CDR3 is TGTGCCAGCAGTGGCCAGGGGGTCCCCTATGGCTACACCTTC. Its translation is CASSGQGVPYGYTF.